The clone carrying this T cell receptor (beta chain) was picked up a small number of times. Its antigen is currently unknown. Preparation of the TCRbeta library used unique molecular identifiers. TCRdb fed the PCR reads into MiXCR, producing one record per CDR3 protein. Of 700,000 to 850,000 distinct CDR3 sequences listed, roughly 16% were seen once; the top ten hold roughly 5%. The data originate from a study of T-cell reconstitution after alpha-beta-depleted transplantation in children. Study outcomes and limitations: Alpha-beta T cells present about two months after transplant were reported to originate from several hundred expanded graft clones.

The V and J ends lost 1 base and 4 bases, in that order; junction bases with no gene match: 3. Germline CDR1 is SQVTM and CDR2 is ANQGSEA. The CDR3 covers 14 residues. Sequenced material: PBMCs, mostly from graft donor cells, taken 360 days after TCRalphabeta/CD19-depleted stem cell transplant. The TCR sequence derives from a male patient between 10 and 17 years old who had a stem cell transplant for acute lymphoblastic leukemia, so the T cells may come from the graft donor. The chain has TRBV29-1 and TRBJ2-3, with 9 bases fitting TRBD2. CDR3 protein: CSVEGGRGADTQYF. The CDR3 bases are TGCAGCGTTGAAGGCGGGAGGGGGGCAGATACGCAGTATTTT.